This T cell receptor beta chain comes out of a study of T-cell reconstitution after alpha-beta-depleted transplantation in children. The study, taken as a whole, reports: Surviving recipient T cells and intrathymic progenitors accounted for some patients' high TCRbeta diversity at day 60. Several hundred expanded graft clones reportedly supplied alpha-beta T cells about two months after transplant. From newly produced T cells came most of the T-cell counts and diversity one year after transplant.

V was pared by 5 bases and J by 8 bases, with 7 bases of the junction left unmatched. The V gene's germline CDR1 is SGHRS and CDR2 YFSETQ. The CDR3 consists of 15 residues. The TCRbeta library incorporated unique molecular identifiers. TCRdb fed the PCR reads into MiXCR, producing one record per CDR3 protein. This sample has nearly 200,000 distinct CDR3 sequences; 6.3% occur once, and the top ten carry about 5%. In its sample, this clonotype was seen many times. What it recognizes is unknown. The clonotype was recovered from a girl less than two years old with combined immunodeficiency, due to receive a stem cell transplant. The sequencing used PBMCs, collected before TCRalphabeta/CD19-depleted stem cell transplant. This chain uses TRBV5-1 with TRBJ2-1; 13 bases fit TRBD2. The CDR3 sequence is CASRLGLAGNDEQFF. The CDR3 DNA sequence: TGCGCCAGCAGGCTGGGACTAGCGGGGAATGATGAGCAGTTCTTC.